This entry lists 24 T cell receptor beta chains sequenced from one sample in a study of beta chain features in type 1 diabetes. The sequenced template was cDNA made from the entire isolated RNA. The assay was immunoSEQ multiplex PCR, and TCRdb's table has in-frame clones only and misses some. In the table there are 250,000 to 350,000 clones, 12% to 15% of which are singletons. Sequencing input: central memory CD4+ T cells from blood. The origin of the receptors is a man aged 30 to 39 in good health.

This clone was counted between two and nine times. The rearrangement joins TRBV5-1 to TRBJ2-5; D is possibly TRBD1 (5 bases). In germline, CDR1 is SGHRS, CDR2 YFSETQ. V dropped 1 base and J dropped 3 bases, with 13 bases sitting between them. The CDR3 runs to 15 residues. The CDR3 sequence: CASSLFQGPKETQYF. The DNA of the CDR3 is TGCGCCAGCAGCTTGTTCCAGGGTCCCAAAGAGACCCAGTACTTC.

The sample holds a few counts of this clone. This chain uses TRBV20-1 with TRBJ1-2; D unclear. The CDR3 sequence is 11 residues long. Germline CDR1 reads DFQATT; CDR2 reads SNEGSKA (reference sequence). V gave up 6 bases and J gave up 3 bases, with 8 bases separating them. CDR3 DNA sequence: TGCAGTGCAGACAACCACTATGGCTACACCTTC. This sequence encodes CSADNHYGYTF.

V is TRBV7-2 and J is TRBJ2-4, with D possibly TRBD2 on 7 matching bases. Germline values: CDR1 SGHTA, CDR2 FQGNSA. V lost 5 bases, J lost 5 bases, and 19 bases lay in between. This CDR3 contains 16 residues. CDR3 region: CASSPARGGGENIQYF. CDR3 nucleotides: TGTGCCAGCAGCCCCGCGAGGGGGGGAGGGGAAAACATTCAGTACTTC.

The chain couples TRBV11-2 to TRBJ2-7, with 7 bases aligning to TRBD1. The V and J ends lost 4 bases and 3 bases, in that order; junction bases with no gene match: 12. CDR3 length: 16 amino acids. CDR1 is SGHAT and CDR2 is FQNNGV in the germline V gene. CDR3 loop: CASSSLILTGNYEQYF. DNA of the CDR3: TGTGCCAGCAGCTCGCTTATCCTGACAGGGAACTACGAGCAGTACTTC.

This clone occurred many times. The chain combines TRBV10-3 with TRBJ2-7, with TRBD2 as a possible D gene (5 bases). CDR1 ENHRY and CDR2 SYGVKD come from the germline V gene. V lost 5 bases to trimming and J lost 1 base, with 9 bases between them. The CDR3 runs to 13 residues. In DNA, the CDR3 is TGTGCCATCAGTCGGGGTAATTCCTACGAGCAGTACGTC. Encoded protein: CAISRGNSYEQYV.

Turning to this clone: The same CDR3 also results from other DNA sequences found in this sample. The rearrangement joins TRBV5-1 to TRBJ2-1; 8 nucleotides align to TRBD1. Losses at the gene ends were 5 bases for V and 3 bases for J; bases not matched to a gene: 1. The length of the CDR3 is 13 residues. Germline CDR1 is SGHRS and CDR2 is YFSETQ. CDR3 coding DNA: TGCGCCAGCAGGGGACAGGTCTACAATGAGCAGTTCTTC. It yields the protein CASRGQVYNEQFF.

The CDR3 DNA is TGTGCCAGCAGTCCACAGGGAATTGGAAACACCATATATTTT. As protein: CASSPQGIGNTIYF. J is TRBJ1-3 and V is TRBV28; weak D call: TRBD1 (6 bases). Germline V lookup: CDR1 MDHEN, CDR2 SYDVKM. The V end lost 5 bases, the J end lost 3 bases, and 11 bases lay between the germline ends. CDR3 length equals 14 residues.

This clone was picked up many times. The J gene is TRBJ1-1, the V gene TRBV21-1. TRBV21-1 is deemed a pseudogene. CDR3 size: 15 residues. CDR3 region: CASSRGRESNTEAFF. For the CDR3, the DNA is TGTGCCAGCAGCCGCGGCAGGGAGTCGAACACTGAAGCTTTCTTT.

Concerning this clone itself: Other nucleotide sequences in the sample specify the same CDR3. The J gene is TRBJ1-2, the V gene TRBV7-9; a possible D gene is TRBD1 (5 bases). The CDR3 covers 11 residues. Germline V gene lookup returns CDR1 SEHNR and CDR2 FQNEAQ (reference sequence). The V end was cut by 5 bases, the J end by 6 bases, with 7 bases between. The CDR3 sequence is CASSPGHGYTF. The DNA of the CDR3 is TGTGCCAGCAGCCCAGGGCATGGCTACACCTTC.

This clone was detected many times. The chain is built from TRBV10-3 and TRBJ2-1; no definite D call. The CDR3 length is 12 residues. Trimming took 9 bases from V and 5 from J, leaving 11 bases between them. Germline CDR1 reads ENHRY; CDR2 reads SYGVKD. CDR3 sequence (DNA): TGTGCCATGGGCAACCGGGACAATGAGCAGTTCTTC. As protein: CAMGNRDNEQFF.

This clone was seen many times. The gene calls are TRBV4-3 and TRBJ2-3; D possibly matches TRBD1 or TRBD2 (6 bases each). CDR1 and CDR2 (germline): LGHNA, YSLEER. The V end lost 0 bases, the J end lost 2 bases, and 12 bases lay between the germline ends. The length of the CDR3 is 16 residues. The CDR3 DNA is TGCGCCAGCAGCCAAGAGAGGGGGGCATACACAGATACGCAGTATTTT. This codes for CASSQERGAYTDTQYF.

The chain has TRBV7-2 and TRBJ2-5; D is uncertain. Germline CDR1 is SGHTA and CDR2 is FQGNSA. Trimming removed 1 base at V and 2 bases at J, with 17 bases between. The CDR3 has 17 residues. The CDR3 reads CASSLGLSPGLQETQYF. The CDR3 coding sequence is TGTGCCAGCAGCTTAGGGCTGTCCCCCGGCCTACAAGAGACCCAGTACTTC.

This chain links TRBV18 with TRBJ1-5; the D gene is possibly TRBD1 (5 bases). The CDR3 totals 13 residues. The V end lost 5 bases, the J end lost 0 bases, and 5 bases lay between the germline ends. CDR1 is KGHSH, CDR2 LQKENI, per germline. CDR3 sequence: CASSTGSNQPQHF. In nucleotides, the CDR3 is TGTGCCAGCTCAACAGGTAGCAATCAGCCCCAGCATTTT.

This clone occurred a few times. The chain has TRBV7-3 and TRBJ1-2; no reliable D call. The V gene lost 8 bases and the J gene lost 5 bases, with 9 bases spanning the gap. There are 11 residues in the CDR3. Germline assignment: CDR1 SGHTA and CDR2 FQGTGA. The CDR3 sequence is CASSSAYGYTF. The CDR3 DNA is TGTGCCAGCTCGTCGGCGTATGGCTACACCTTC.

The chain uses TRBV5-1 and TRBJ2-7, with D possibly being TRBD1 or TRBD2 (5 bases each). V was trimmed by 0 bases and J by 7 bases, leaving 17 bases between them. Germline V lookup: CDR1 SGHRS, CDR2 YFSETQ. The length of the CDR3 is 15 residues. Written as DNA, the CDR3 is TGCGCCAGCAGCTTGGAGCCGGGACCGCTTTCGGAGCAGTACTTC. It yields the protein CASSLEPGPLSEQYF.

This sequence joins TRBV30 and TRBJ2-1; D not resolved. V was trimmed by 4 bases and J by 5 bases, leaving 15 bases between them. CDR3 length: 14 residues. The germline CDR1 and CDR2 sequences are GTSNPN and SVGIG (reference sequence). The CDR3 bases are TGTGCCTGGACCAAGACCCCTGGGAACAATGAGCAGTTCTTC. The encoded protein is CAWTKTPGNNEQFF.

This clone was picked up a small number of times. This chain's CDR3 is CSVGGPGLAGGQVGEQFF. The CDR3 DNA sequence: TGCAGCGTTGGTGGACCCGGACTAGCGGGAGGGCAAGTTGGTGAGCAGTTCTTC. The chain has TRBV29-1 and TRBJ2-1; 15 bases fit TRBD2. This CDR3 has 18 amino acids. V shed 4 bases and J 9 bases; nucleotides not matched to a gene: 16. Germline CDR1 reads SQVTM; CDR2 reads ANQGSEA.

This sequence joins TRBV5-8 and TRBJ2-1; 8 nucleotides agree with TRBD2. This CDR3 is built from 12 residues. In germline, CDR1 is SGHTS, CDR2 YDEGEE. Trimming cost V 5 bases and J 12 bases; bases outside gene matches: 7. The CDR3 coding sequence is TGTGCCAGCAGTCCCACTAGCGGAACGCAGTTCTTC. It translates to CASSPTSGTQFF. Based on the CDR3 plus reference TRBV5-8 and TRBJ2-1, the full variable domain is EAGVTQSPTHLIKTRGQQATLRCSPISGHTSVYWYQQALGLGLQFLLWYDEGEERNRGNFPPRFSGRQFPNYSSELNVNALELEDSALYLCASSPTSGTQFFGPGTRLTVL.

There are a few counts of this clone. This sequence joins TRBV6-1 and TRBJ2-1; D gene unclear. Germline V gene lookup returns CDR1 MNHNS and CDR2 SASEGT. With 1 base removed from V and 9 bases from J, the gap between germline ends came to 7 bases. This CDR3 region has 12 residues. CDR3 nucleotide sequence: TGTGCCAGCAGTGAAGTGAACGCTGAGCAGTTCTTC. Amino acids: CASSEVNAEQFF.

This rearrangement joins TRBV28 to TRBJ1-6, with D unresolved. The CDR3 is 14 amino acids. CDR1 and CDR2 from the germline V gene are MDHEN and SYDVKM. The ends were cut back, 3 bases at V and 4 bases at J, with 7 bases in the middle. The CDR3 reads CASSFPQYNSPLHF. The CDR3 nucleotides read TGTGCCAGCAGTTTCCCTCAGTATAATTCACCCCTCCACTTT.

The chain links TRBV4-2 to TRBJ2-5; 11 bases agree with TRBD2. The V and J ends lost 0 bases and 14 bases, in that order; junction bases with no gene match: 11. The CDR3 has 15 residues. Germline V gene data show CDR1 as LGHNA and CDR2 as YNFKEQ. In DNA form, the CDR3 reads TGTGCCAGCAGCCAAGACTCTAGCGGGAGGCCCGGACTCTACTTC. It translates to CASSQDSSGRPGLYF.

The sample holds a few counts of this clone. The chain combines TRBV25-1 with TRBJ2-7; D uncertain. Trimming left V 1 base short and J 4 bases short, with 14 bases between. This CDR3 has 15 residues. Germline CDR1 reads MGHDK; CDR2 reads SYGVNS. This chain's CDR3 is CASSEWERVGYEQYV. The DNA of the CDR3 is TGTGCCAGCAGTGAATGGGAAAGGGTAGGGTACGAGCAGTACGTC.

Note on this clone: It may be a read error: a sequence one base away is much more abundant. The rearrangement joins TRBV13 to TRBJ2-2, with 12 nucleotides matching TRBD2. This CDR3 is 15 amino acids long. V shed 5 bases and J 5 bases; nucleotides not matched to a gene: 3. Germline V gene lookup returns CDR1 PRHDT and CDR2 FYEKMQ (reference sequence). Here the CDR3 DNA reads TGTGCCAGCAGCCCCGGGACTAGCGGGACCGGGGAGCTGTTTTTT. Protein: CASSPGTSGTGELFF.

The gene calls are TRBV7-2 and TRBJ2-3; the D gene is possibly TRBD1 (5 bases). The CDR3 extends over 15 amino acids. CDR1 and CDR2 from the germline V gene are SGHTA and FQGNSA. Between the trimmed V and J ends, which lost 1 base and 5 bases, there was a span of 13 bases. For the CDR3, the DNA is TGTGCCAGCAGCTTAGATCTTGCAGGGAAAGATACGCAGTATTTT. It encodes CASSLDLAGKDTQYF.